The 18 T cell receptor beta chains in this list originate from one sample, sequenced in a study of T cell responses to AZD1222 COVID-19 vaccine. Using immunoSEQ multiplex PCR, the repertoire was profiled, and TCRdb retains in-frame clones only, with some absent. The data contain under 110,000 clones, over 75% of them singletons. Sequenced material: peripheral blood, taken on day 0 of AZD1222 vaccination. These TCRs come from an adult in good health.

The V gene is TRBV5-5, the J gene TRBJ2-3; weak D call: TRBD2 (6 bases). This CDR3 comprises 17 residues. The V gene lost 2 bases and the J gene lost 5 bases, with 21 bases spanning the gap. Per the germline V gene, CDR1 is SGHKS and CDR2 is YYEKEE (reference sequence). The CDR3 region has the DNA TGTGCCAGCAGCTTTTATCCCGCCGGGACTCAGATAGATACGCAGTATTTT. Translating it yields CASSFYPAGTQIDTQYF. Supplemented by reference TRBV5-5 and TRBJ2-3, the full variable domain reads DAGVTQSPTHLIKTRGQQVTLRCSPISGHKSVSWYQQVLGQGPQFIFQYYEKEERGRGNFPDRFSARQFPNYSSELNVNALLLGDSALYLCASSFYPAGTQIDTQYFGPGTRLTVL.

This clone was seen a handful of times. The chain combines TRBV5-6 with TRBJ2-1, with D possibly matching TRBD1 (5 bases). This CDR3 comprises 15 residues. The germline CDR1 and CDR2 sequences are SGHDT and YYEEEE. The V end lost 0 bases, the J end lost 4 bases, and 11 bases lay between the germline ends. CDR3 residues: CASSLGQGGYNEQFF. For the CDR3, the DNA is TGTGCCAGCAGCTTGGGTCAGGGCGGTTACAATGAGCAGTTCTTC.

V is TRBV7-2 and J is TRBJ2-7, with 7 nucleotides matching TRBD1. Per the germline V gene, CDR1 is SGHTA and CDR2 is FQGNSA. This CDR3 is built from 14 residues. V was clipped by 3 bases and J by 0 bases; unmatched bases: 2. The CDR3 region is CASSLDRFSYEQYF. The CDR3 nucleotides read TGTGCCAGCAGCTTGGACAGGTTCTCCTACGAGCAGTACTTC.

The chain carries TRBV28 and TRBJ2-1; 9 bases fit TRBD2. Germline V gene data show CDR1 as MDHEN and CDR2 as SYDVKM. V trimming: 2 bases; J trimming: 8 bases; junction bases outside the gene matches: 4. The CDR3 has 14 amino acids. Written as DNA, the CDR3 is TGTGCCAGCAGTTTAGCGGGAGGGTTCGATGAGCAGTTCTTC. Residues: CASSLAGGFDEQFF.

The V call is TRBV9, the J call TRBJ2-1, with D tentatively TRBD2 (6 bases). Germline CDR1 and CDR2: SGDLS and YYNGEE. V lost 0 bases to trimming and J lost 10 bases, with 14 bases between them. The CDR3 runs to 14 residues. This chain's CDR3 is CASSVATGVVEQFF. For the CDR3, the DNA is TGTGCCAGCAGCGTAGCTACGGGGGTTGTAGAGCAGTTCTTC.

This rearrangement joins TRBV30 to TRBJ2-3; no definite D call. Germline V gene sequence: CDR1 GTSNPN, CDR2 SVGIG (reference sequence). The CDR3 is made up of 12 amino acids. Trimming stripped 7 bases from V and 3 bases from J, with 11 bases between. The CDR3 region has the DNA TGTGCCTCTCTATCCGGAACAGATACGCAGTATTTT. This encodes CASLSGTDTQYF.

V gene TRBV5-6 combines with J gene TRBJ1-2; D is unclear. Per germline, CDR1 SGHDT and CDR2 YYEEEE. The length of the CDR3 is 12 residues. Trimming removed 4 bases at V and 3 bases at J, with 7 bases between. The DNA for the CDR3 is TGTGCCAGCAGCCAGAGGTACTATGGCTACACCTTC. Translating gives CASSQRYYGYTF.

The chain is built from TRBV27 and TRBJ2-2; 7 bases align to TRBD1. This CDR3 spans 16 amino acids. After removal of 3 bases from V and 1 base from J, the junction contained 5 bases not matched to a gene. Germline V gives CDR1 MNHEY, CDR2 SMNVEV (reference sequence). CDR3 DNA sequence: TGTGCCAGCAGTTTCGTCGACAGGGTGAACACCGGGGAGCTGTTTTTT. Amino acid sequence: CASSFVDRVNTGELFF.

The chain joins TRBV28 to TRBJ1-1, with 7 positions matching TRBD1. Germline values: CDR1 MDHEN, CDR2 SYDVKM. There are 13 residues in the CDR3. V trimming: 6 bases; J trimming: 0 bases; junction bases outside the gene matches: 1. The CDR3: CASSTGVNTEAFF. Written as DNA, the CDR3 is TGTGCCAGCAGCACAGGGGTGAACACTGAAGCTTTCTTT.

The chain has TRBV10-1 and TRBJ1-1; D might be TRBD1 (6 bases). The CDR3 covers 15 residues. V shed 0 bases and J shed 4 bases, with 12 bases lying between them. CDR1 and CDR2 (germline): WNHNN, SYGVQD (reference sequence). The CDR3 DNA is TGCGCCAGCAGTGAGTCGCCGGGGGCGACCACTGAAGCTTTCTTT. Translating it yields CASSESPGATTEAFF.

The chain recombines TRBV7-9 with TRBJ1-4; 8 bases agree with TRBD1. The CDR3 totals 16 residues. The ends lost 4 bases at V and 7 bases at J; junction bases unmatched: 11. From germline, CDR1 is SEHNR and CDR2 FQNEAQ (reference sequence). The CDR3, as DNA: TGTGCCAGCAGCTCCGGCACGGCAGGGGGCCCTGAAAAACTGTTTTTT. It codes for CASSSGTAGGPEKLFF.

The rearrangement joins TRBV5-1 to TRBJ1-4; a possible D gene is TRBD1 (5 bases). The V and J ends lost 0 bases and 7 bases respectively, with 13 bases between them. The CDR3 extends over 15 amino acids. The V gene's germline CDR1 is SGHRS and CDR2 YFSETQ. The CDR3 is CASSLEQPGGEKLFF. CDR3 in DNA: TGCGCCAGCAGCTTGGAGCAACCTGGGGGTGAAAAACTGTTTTTT.

The gene calls are TRBV5-1 and TRBJ2-3; tentative D call: TRBD2 (6 bases). Germline CDR1 SGHRS, CDR2 YFSETQ. The CDR3 extends over 16 amino acids. Trimming left V 4 bases short and J 6 bases short, with 21 bases between. The DNA for the CDR3 is TGCGCCAGCAGCACCCTCGCGGCGGGAAATAGGGATACGCAGTATTTT. Its protein product is CASSTLAAGNRDTQYF.

J is TRBJ2-1 and V is TRBV27; the D call may be TRBD1 or TRBD2 (6 bases each). The CDR3 has 15 amino acids. V was pared by 6 bases and J by 2 bases, with 14 bases between. CDR1 is MNHEY and CDR2 is SMNVEV in the germline V gene (reference sequence). CDR3 region: CASRGGRTPYNEQFF. DNA of the CDR3: TGTGCCAGCAGAGGGGGGAGGACTCCCTACAATGAGCAGTTCTTC.

The V and J genes are TRBV10-3 and TRBJ2-7; possible D gene TRBD1, 5 bases. V lost 10 bases and J lost 6, with 22 bases in between. CDR3 size: 14 residues. Germline V gene sequence: CDR1 ENHRY, CDR2 SYGVKD. The CDR3 is CASWSGQPFGEQYF. CDR3 coding DNA: TGTGCCAGCTGGTCAGGGCAACCATTCGGCGAGCAGTACTTC.

The gene calls are TRBV6-5 and TRBJ1-5; D is possibly TRBD1 (5 bases). The CDR3 runs to 15 residues. Germline loops: CDR1 MNHEY, CDR2 SVGAGI. V was pared by 8 bases and J by 4 bases, with 18 bases between. CDR3 residues: CASLDGGFRNQPQHF. CDR3 bases: TGTGCCAGCCTAGACGGGGGATTTAGAAATCAGCCCCAGCATTTT.

Concerning this clone itself: The sample carries other DNA sequences with the same CDR3. The chain has TRBV11-3 and TRBJ1-1; D perhaps matches TRBD1 (6 bases). Trimming removed 5 bases at V and 1 base at J, with 17 bases between. Germline V lookup: CDR1 SGHNT, CDR2 YENEEA. The length of the CDR3 is 16 residues. CDR3 loop: CASSPHRGDTNTEAFF. CDR3 nucleotides: TGTGCCAGCAGCCCGCATCGAGGGGACACGAACACTGAAGCTTTCTTT.

This chain joins TRBV5-8 and TRBJ2-7; D gene ambiguous. Germline V gene data show CDR1 as SGHTS and CDR2 as YDEGEE. CDR3 length: 11 amino acids. Trimming left V 1 base short and J 5 bases short, with 4 bases between. This CDR3 reads CASSLRHEQYF. As DNA, the CDR3 is TGTGCCAGCAGCTTGAGACACGAGCAGTACTTC.